The entry below describes one T cell receptor beta chain. The antigen is undetermined. This sample is part of a study of blood T cells in healthy people across ages. Study in general: Template switching caught about one barcoded beta molecule for each two T cells. Study results and limitations: The diversity estimates, figures obtained from one million T cells, were considered underestimates.

Aged about 6 to 95, donors were systemically healthy Caucasians from Russia. For the second PCR, which ran for 7 to 11 cycles, a sample-barcoded 5' primer and a J-beta primer mix were used. From the 5' RACE reads, TCRdb called clonotypes with MiXCR, one entry per CDR3 protein. The table lists 1.5 million to 2 million distinct CDR3 sequences, around 35% of them singletons. This receptor was identified in a young woman in good health. The sequenced sample was blood.

The CDR3 nucleotides are TGTGCCAGCATTCGGGACAGGGGGAACGAGCAGTACTTC. Translating gives CASIRDRGNEQYF. V and J are TRBV2 and TRBJ2-5; 11 nucleotides agree with TRBD1. TRBJ2-7 matches the DNA end more closely, so the J call is doubtful. This CDR3 contains 13 residues. Per germline, CDR1 SNHLY and CDR2 FYNNEI.